This TCR beta chain was profiled in a study of response to subunit inactivated influenza vaccine. The germline gives CDR1 SGHKS, CDR2 YYEKEE (reference sequence). V lost 0 bases and J lost 1, with 8 bases in between. This CDR3 has 15 residues. Via MiXCR, TCRdb re-called the RT-PCR reads, giving one row per CDR3 protein. In the table there are around 200,000 distinct CDR3 sequences, 9.5% to 15% of which are singletons. Ten or more counts support this clonotype. In addition, the sample was reused for a study of T cells expressing NK-cell markers. This second study says: It was by 5'RACE template switching with UMIs that TCR beta cDNA was made.

This sample comprised CD8+ T cells sorted from PBMCs, obtained about 11 days after vaccination. The source of this sequence is a man between 45 and 60 years old who received an inactivated influenza vaccine. The chain joins TRBV5-5 to TRBJ2-1; D gene ambiguous. DNA for the CDR3: TGTGCCAGCAGCTTGGGCAGGTCGTCCTACAATGAGCAGTTCTTC. Translation gives CASSLGRSSYNEQFF. Full variable domain (remainder filled in from reference TRBV5-5 and TRBJ2-1): DAGVTQSPTHLIKTRGQQVTLRCSPISGHKSVSWYQQVLGQGPQFIFQYYEKEERGRGNFPDRFSARQFPNYSSELNVNALLLGDSALYLCASSLGRSSYNEQFFGPGTRLTVL.